The 10 T cell receptor beta chains given below trace back to one sample, sequenced in a study of CD8+ T cells in alopecia areata. RNA extraction and reverse transcription yielded cDNA as sequencing template. The protocol was immunoSEQ multiplex PCR, while the TCRdb copy is restricted to in-frame clones and leaves out a portion. The table lists 120,000 or so clones, less than 75% of them singletons. Treatment reported: oral pan-JAK inhibitor, 5-10 mg twice daily. Sample: CD8+ T cells sorted from blood, taken at week 4, from a patient treated with tofacitinib. The receptors come from a human donor with alopecia areata.

This clone has only one observation. This chain links TRBV29-1 with TRBJ2-1; 8 bases match TRBD2. The CDR3 is 14 amino acids. The junction had 12 bases not matched to a gene; V was cut back by 8 bases and J by 6 bases. CDR1 and CDR2 from the germline V gene are SQVTM and ANQGSEA. This CDR3 is CSSELSGGSNEQFF. CDR3 DNA: TGCAGCAGTGAGTTGAGCGGGGGATCCAATGAGCAGTTCTTC.

The chain links TRBV30 to TRBJ1-2, with unresolved D. V lost 1 base, J lost 6 bases, and 12 bases lay in between. The CDR3 runs to 13 residues. Germline lookup yields CDR1 GTSNPN and CDR2 SVGIG (reference sequence). The CDR3 sequence: CAWSELGENGYTF. CDR3 sequence (DNA): TGTGCCTGGAGTGAGCTGGGAGAAAATGGCTACACCTTC.

V gene TRBV29-1 combines with J gene TRBJ2-7, with a weak D call TRBD1 (6 bases). V was cut by 6 bases and J by 4 bases, with 13 bases left in between. The CDR3 is 12 amino acids. Germline values: CDR1 SQVTM, CDR2 ANQGSEA. CDR3 in amino acids: CSVEQGRYEQYF. As DNA, the CDR3 is TGCAGCGTAGAACAGGGAAGATACGAGCAGTACTTC.

This clone was found a few times. The V call is TRBV6-5, the J call TRBJ2-5; TRBD2 is a possible D gene (7 bases). Germline V CDR1 and CDR2: MNHEY, SVGAGI. Deletions cut 5 bases from V and 4 bases from J, with 17 bases between. CDR3 length: 15 residues. CDR3 loop: CASSPRGGVSETQYF. The CDR3 region has the DNA TGTGCCAGCAGTCCGAGGGGGGGGGTTTCAGAGACCCAGTACTTC.

The chain couples TRBV29-1 to TRBJ2-3; the D gene is possibly TRBD2 (6 bases). V dropped 0 bases and J dropped 0 bases, with 13 bases sitting between them. The germline V gene encodes CDR1 SQVTM and CDR2 ANQGSEA. This CDR3 spans 16 amino acids. Here the CDR3 reads CSVEDRRGRSTDTQYF. The CDR3 DNA reads TGCAGCGTTGAAGATCGGCGGGGAAGGAGCACAGATACGCAGTATTTT.

The rearrangement uses TRBV29-1 and TRBJ1-1; 12 bases are shared with TRBD1. CDR1 is SQVTM, CDR2 ANQGSEA, per germline. The CDR3 runs 14 residues. V lost 4 bases to trimming and J lost 1 base; unmatched junction nucleotides: 1. This CDR3 is CSVAGQGANTEAFF. CDR3 sequence (DNA): TGCAGCGTTGCGGGACAGGGGGCGAACACTGAAGCTTTCTTT.

The V and J genes are TRBV30 and TRBJ1-1, with 9 bases lining up with TRBD1. The CDR3 totals 14 residues. Per the germline V gene, CDR1 is GTSNPN and CDR2 is SVGIG (reference sequence). V lost 7 bases to trimming and J lost 0 bases; unmatched junction nucleotides: 6. The CDR3 loop is CASRTGALNTEAFF. As DNA, the CDR3 is TGTGCCTCACGGACAGGGGCCCTGAACACTGAAGCTTTCTTT. The full variable domain, its missing parts supplied by reference TRBV30 and TRBJ1-1, is SQTIHQWPATLVQPVGSPLSLECTVEGTSNPNLYWYRQAAGRGLQLLFYSVGIGQISSEVPQNLSASRPQDRQFILSSKKLLLSDSGFYLCASRTGALNTEAFFGQGTRLTVV.

The chain carries TRBV30 and TRBJ2-1, with D unclear. Trimming stripped 3 bases from V and 8 bases from J, with 11 bases between. The CDR3 has 12 residues. Germline V gives CDR1 GTSNPN, CDR2 SVGIG (reference sequence). This chain's CDR3 is CAWSLSSHEQFF. In DNA form, the CDR3 reads TGTGCCTGGAGCCTTTCCTCCCATGAGCAGTTCTTC.

The chain carries TRBV7-2 and TRBJ2-1; D unclear. V lost 7 bases and J 4 bases, leaving 5 bases between the germline ends. From germline, CDR1 is SGHTA and CDR2 FQGNSA. The CDR3 has 11 residues. In nucleotides, the CDR3 is TGTGCCAGCAACCTGTACAATGAGCAGTTCTTC. This translates into CASNLYNEQFF.

V and J are TRBV18 and TRBJ1-2; 9 bases are shared with TRBD1. Per germline, CDR1 KGHSH and CDR2 LQKENI. CDR3 length: 14 residues. The V and J ends lost 3 bases and 3 bases, in that order; junction bases with no gene match: 2. This CDR3 is CASSPDRGDYGYTF. The CDR3 coding sequence is TGTGCCAGCTCACCCGACAGGGGGGACTATGGCTACACCTTC.